Listed here is a single T cell receptor beta chain. The CDR3 runs 14 residues. The germline V gene encodes CDR1 MDHEN and CDR2 SYDVKM. J gave up 4 bases and V 7 bases, and 5 bases lay outside the gene matches. The record originates from a study of blood T cell repertoires in COVID-19. The overall study: Sites across the United States, Italy and Spain contributed samples from acute and convalescent COVID-19. PBMCs, B-cell-depleted T cells, or T cells provided the cDNA or gDNA that made up the material.

Authors' analysis steps: Amplification of reference gene primers provided the estimated nucleated cell counts. The table came from immunoSEQ multiplex PCR; TCRdb's copy has only in-frame clones and leaves some out. D and trimming come from the DNA, and the V and J calls and clone size come from that table. The sample carries approximately 82,000 clones, almost 85% recorded once. The sample comprised peripheral blood. The rearrangement joins TRBV28 to TRBJ1-2; 11 bases match TRBD1. This receptor was taken from a man aged 45-65 years with active or convalescent COVID-19. CDR3 DNA: TGTGCCAGCATCCCGGGACAGGGGGTCTATGGCTACACCTTC. Its protein is CASIPGQGVYGYTF.